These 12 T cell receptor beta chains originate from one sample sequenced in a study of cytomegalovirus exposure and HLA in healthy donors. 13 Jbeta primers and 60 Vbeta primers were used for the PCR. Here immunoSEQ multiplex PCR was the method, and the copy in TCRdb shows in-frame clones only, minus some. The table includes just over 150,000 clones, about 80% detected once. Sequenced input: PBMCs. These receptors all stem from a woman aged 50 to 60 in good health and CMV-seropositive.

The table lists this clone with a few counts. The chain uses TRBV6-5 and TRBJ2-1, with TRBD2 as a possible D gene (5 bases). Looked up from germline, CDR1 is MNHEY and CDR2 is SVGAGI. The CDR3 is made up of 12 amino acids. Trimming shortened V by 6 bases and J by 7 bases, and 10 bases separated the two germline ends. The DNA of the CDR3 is TGTGCCAGCAGGACGGGGTTTAATGAGCAGTTCTTC. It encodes CASRTGFNEQFF.

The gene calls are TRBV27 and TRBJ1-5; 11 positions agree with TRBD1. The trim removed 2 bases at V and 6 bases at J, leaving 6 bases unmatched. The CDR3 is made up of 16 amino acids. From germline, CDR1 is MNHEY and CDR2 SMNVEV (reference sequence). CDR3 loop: CASSLRGTGGTQPQHF. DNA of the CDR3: TGTGCCAGCAGTTTACGCGGGACAGGGGGTACTCAGCCCCAGCATTTT.

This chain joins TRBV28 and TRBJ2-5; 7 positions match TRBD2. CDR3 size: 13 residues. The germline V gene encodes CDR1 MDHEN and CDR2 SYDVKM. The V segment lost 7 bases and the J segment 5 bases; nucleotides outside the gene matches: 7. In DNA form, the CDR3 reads TGTGCCAGCAATCTCGGGGGGTCGGAGACCCAGTACTTC. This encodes CASNLGGSETQYF.

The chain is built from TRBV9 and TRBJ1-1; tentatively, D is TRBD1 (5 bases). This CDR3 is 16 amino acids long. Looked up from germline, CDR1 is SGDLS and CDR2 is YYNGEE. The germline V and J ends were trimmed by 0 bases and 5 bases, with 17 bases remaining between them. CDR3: CASSVAGAGGGTEAFF. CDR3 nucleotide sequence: TGTGCCAGCAGCGTAGCTGGGGCAGGCGGGGGGACTGAAGCTTTCTTT.

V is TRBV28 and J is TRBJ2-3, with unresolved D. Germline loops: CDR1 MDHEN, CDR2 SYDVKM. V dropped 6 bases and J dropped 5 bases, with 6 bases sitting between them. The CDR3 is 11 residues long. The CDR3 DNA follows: TGTGCCAGCAGCCTCAGAGATACGCAGTATTTT. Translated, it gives CASSLRDTQYF.

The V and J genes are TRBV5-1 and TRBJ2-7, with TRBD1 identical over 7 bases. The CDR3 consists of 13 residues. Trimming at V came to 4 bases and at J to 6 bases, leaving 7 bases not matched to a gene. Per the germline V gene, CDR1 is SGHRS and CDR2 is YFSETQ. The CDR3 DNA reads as TGCGCCAGCAGCCAGGGGGTGCTTGGCGAGCAGTACTTC. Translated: CASSQGVLGEQYF.

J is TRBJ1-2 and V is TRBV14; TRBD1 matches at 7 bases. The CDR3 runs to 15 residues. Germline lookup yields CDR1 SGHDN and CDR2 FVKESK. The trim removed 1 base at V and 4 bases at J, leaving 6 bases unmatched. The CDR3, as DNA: TGTGCCAGCAGCCAAGTCGCAGGGGGTACCTATGGCTACACCTTC. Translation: CASSQVAGGTYGYTF.

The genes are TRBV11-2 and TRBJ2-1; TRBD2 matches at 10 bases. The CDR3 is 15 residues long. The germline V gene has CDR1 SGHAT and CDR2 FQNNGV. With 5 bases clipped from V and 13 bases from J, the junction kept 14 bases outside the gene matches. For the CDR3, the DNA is TGTGCCAGCAGCCATCACTCTAGCGGGAGAATTTACCAGTTCTTC. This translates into CASSHHSSGRIYQFF.

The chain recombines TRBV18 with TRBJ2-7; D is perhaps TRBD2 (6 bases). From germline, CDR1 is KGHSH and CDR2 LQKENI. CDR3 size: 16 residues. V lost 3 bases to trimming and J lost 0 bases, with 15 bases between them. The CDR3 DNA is TGTGCCAGCTCACCCTTCGGGGCGGGAAGCTCCTACGAGCAGTACTTC. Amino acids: CASSPFGAGSSYEQYF.

The CDR3 sequence: CASSASTSSPFDEQYF. For the CDR3, the DNA is TGTGCCAGCAGCGCCTCGACTAGCTCCCCGTTCGACGAGCAGTACTTC. The chain recombines TRBV7-9 with TRBJ2-7, with 7 bases lining up with TRBD2. The CDR3 is 16 residues long. V lost 5 bases, J lost 5 bases, and 15 bases stayed unmatched. Germline-derived CDR1 and CDR2 are SEHNR and FQNEAQ (reference sequence).

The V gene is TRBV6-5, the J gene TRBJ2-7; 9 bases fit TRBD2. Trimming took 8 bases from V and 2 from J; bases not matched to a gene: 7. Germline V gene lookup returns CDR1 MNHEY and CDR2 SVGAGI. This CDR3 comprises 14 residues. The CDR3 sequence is CASSPSGRTYEQYF. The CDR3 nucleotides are TGTGCCAGCTCACCAAGCGGGAGGACCTACGAGCAGTACTTC.

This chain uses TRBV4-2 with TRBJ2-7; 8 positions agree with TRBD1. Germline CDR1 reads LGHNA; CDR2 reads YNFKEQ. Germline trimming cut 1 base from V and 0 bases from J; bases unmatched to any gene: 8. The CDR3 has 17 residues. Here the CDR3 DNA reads TGTGCCAGCAGCCAAGTAGGAGCCGGGACAGGCTCCTACGAGCAGTACTTC. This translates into CASSQVGAGTGSYEQYF.